A selection of T cell receptor beta chains follows, all from one sample in a study of blood T cell repertoires in COVID-19. Sequenced by immunoSEQ multiplex PCR; TCRdb stores in-frame clones only, minus some. The data hold some 45,000 clones, with roughly nine tenths observed a single time. The sample comprised peripheral blood. All receptors derive from a man aged 45 to 65 with active COVID-19. CDR3s include the opening cysteine and the closing phenylalanine or tryptophan. A D gene is named only where the DNA matches it firmly. The size of a clone is reported for some rows only, either as once, few or many, or as a class for expanded clones.

TRBD1	TRBV11-2	.	TRBJ2-7	CASSSGTGKNEQYF	TGTGCCAGCAGCTCCGGGACAGGTAAGAACGAGCAGTACTTC
.	TRBV3-1/TRBV3-2	once	TRBJ2-7	CASSSLRYEQYF	TGTGCCAGCAGCTCGCTCCGGTACGAGCAGTACTTC
TRBD2	TRBV27	.	TRBJ2-1	CASSWTSGGNEQFF	TGTGCCAGCAGCTGGACTAGCGGGGGTAATGAGCAGTTCTTC
TRBD1	TRBV5-1	.	TRBJ1-4	CASSLRTGRNEKLFF	TGCGCCAGCAGCTTACGGACAGGGCGGAATGAAAAACTGTTTTTT
TRBD2	TRBV11-2	.	TRBJ2-1	CASSYRWGGERDEQFF	TGTGCCAGCAGCTACCGGTGGGGGGGGGAACGGGATGAGCAGTTCTTC
TRBD1	TRBV6-2/TRBV6-3	.	TRBJ2-2	CASSTQGAITGELFF	TGTGCCAGCAGTACGCAGGGGGCCATCACCGGGGAGCTGTTTTTT
.	TRBV11-1	.	TRBJ2-3	CASSLYPRRSTDTQYF	TGTGCCAGCAGCTTATACCCCAGGAGGAGCACAGATACGCAGTATTTT
.	TRBV10-3	.	TRBJ2-7	CAISVSAGGYSYEQYF	TGTGCCATCAGTGTAAGCGCCGGGGGATATTCCTACGAGCAGTACTTC
TRBD1	TRBV6-5	.	TRBJ1-1	CASRNPGQASEF	TGTGCCAGCAGGAACCCGGGACAGGCCTCAGAATTT
.	TRBV5-1	.	TRBJ2-7	CASSSDRTYEQYF	TGCGCCAGCAGCTCAGACAGGACCTACGAGCAGTACTTC
.	TRBV5-1	.	TRBJ1-4	CASNGGSLNEKLFF	TGCGCCAGCAACGGCGGGTCCCTTAATGAAAAACTGTTTTTT
.	TRBV11-2	.	TRBJ2-7	CASSLERDEQYF	TGTGCCAGCAGCTTAGAACGCGACGAGCAGTACTTC
.	TRBV10-3	.	TRBJ2-1	CVISEVETNNEQFF	TGTGTCATCAGTGAGGTCGAGACTAACAATGAGCAGTTCTTC
.	TRBV29-1	.	TRBJ1-1	CSARPPGTEAFF	TGCAGCGCCCGACCCCCAGGGACTGAAGCTTTCTTT
.	TRBV27	.	TRBJ2-3	CASSFRDTWDTQYF	TGTGCCAGCAGTTTCCGGGACACCTGGGATACGCAGTATTTT
TRBD1	TRBV9	.	TRBJ1-2	CASSVGVGQGGYGYTF	TGTGCCAGCAGCGTAGGTGTCGGACAGGGGGGTTATGGCTACACCTTC
.	TRBV5-4	.	TRBJ2-5	CASSTPSGGIQETQYF	TGTGCCAGCAGTACTCCCTCTGGGGGGATACAAGAGACCCAGTACTTC
.	TRBV2	.	TRBJ1-1	CASSERQETEAFF	TGTGCCAGCAGTGAAAGACAGGAGACTGAAGCTTTCTTT
.	TRBV29-1	.	TRBJ2-7	CSVRHSGRDEQYF	TGCAGCGTCCGCCATAGCGGTAGGGACGAGCAGTACTTC
.	TRBV20-1	.	TRBJ2-5	CSARVLVPQYF	TGCAGTGCTAGAGTATTAGTGCCCCAGTACTTC
TRBD2	TRBV2	.	TRBJ2-1	CASSPQRGSYNEQFF	TGTGCCAGCAGCCCACAGCGGGGTTCCTACAATGAGCAGTTCTTC
TRBD1	TRBV7-3	.	TRBJ1-6	CASSLTGTGGTLHF	TGTGCCAGCAGCTTAACCGGGACAGGGGGCACCCTCCACTTT